These 21 T cell receptor beta chains share one sample of origin, sequenced in a study of low-dose radiotherapy and immunotherapy resistance in tumors (dated by TCRdb to between 2021 and 2024). Sequencer: Illumina HiSeq 2500. First-strand cDNA was synthesized with Superscript III and a set of TRAV- and TRBV-specific primers, covering both TCRalpha and TCRbeta chains. TCRs were amplified for 20 PCR cycles with Phusion, using a constant-region primer paired with the adapter attached to the V primers. TCRdb took the public reads, trimmed them with fastp at Q25, ran MiXCR for clone calling and kept in-frame beta chains. Each entry merges the rows of one CDR3 protein and shows their most common DNA and genes. The sample profile shows 60,000 or so distinct CDR3 sequences; 26% of them were found once. Of the sample, less than 8% falls within the top ten clones. The time point label of this sample denotes: before trial treatment.

The sequencing used PBMCs, collected before treatment. These receptors all come from a male donor with rectosigmoid adenocarcinoma.

This clonotype showed up just a few times. This sequence joins TRBV10-2 and TRBJ2-3; 13 bases line up with TRBD2. V was clipped by 6 bases and J by 0 bases; unmatched bases: 3. Germline loops: CDR1 WSHSY, CDR2 SAAADI. The CDR3 runs 16 residues. CDR3 loop: CASRTSGGSSTDTQYF. CDR3 DNA: TGCGCCAGCAGGACTAGCGGGGGGTCGAGCACAGATACGCAGTATTTT.

Many counts were recorded for this clonotype. This sequence joins TRBV5-4 and TRBJ1-2; no definite D call. The germline V and J ends were trimmed by 0 bases and 4 bases, with 10 bases remaining between them. The CDR3 extends over 14 amino acids. Germline values: CDR1 SGHNT, CDR2 YYREEE (reference sequence). The CDR3: CASSLDGLVYGYTF. The CDR3 DNA is TGTGCCAGCAGCTTGGATGGGTTAGTCTATGGCTACACCTTC.

The sample holds many counts of this clonotype. The chain is built from TRBV12-3 or TRBV12-4 and TRBJ2-2, with TRBD1 identical over 7 bases. J gave up 3 bases and V 1 base, and 2 bases lay outside the gene matches. This CDR3 has 15 amino acids. CDR3 sequence: CASSLEGADTGELFF. The CDR3 DNA reads as TGTGCCAGCAGTTTAGAGGGGGCGGACACCGGGGAGCTGTTTTTT.

Worth noting for this clonotype: A much larger clonotype is one base distant, so this may be a read error. The rearrangement uses TRBV7-9 and TRBJ2-1; 13 bases agree with TRBD2. V shed 2 bases and J 15 bases; nucleotides not matched to a gene: 7. Germline V gene sequence: CDR1 SEHNR, CDR2 FQNEAQ (reference sequence). The CDR3 consists of 14 residues. The CDR3 region is CASSLTSGGATPFF. CDR3 nucleotides: TGTGCCAGCAGCTTAACTAGCGGGGGGGCCACTCCGTTCTTC.

As concerns this clonotype: It differs at one base from a far larger clone, so likely a read error. The chain joins TRBV28 to TRBJ2-7; no reliable D call. CDR1 and CDR2 (germline): MDHEN, SYDVKM. The CDR3 contains 16 residues. V lost 2 bases to trimming and J lost 7 bases, with 21 bases between them. CDR3 sequence reads: CASSLAGVSSYNEQYF. CDR3 nucleotide sequence: TGTGCCAGCAGTTTAGCTGGGGTCAGCTCCTACAATGAGCAGTACTTC.

This clonotype was recorded at least ten times. The gene calls are TRBV7-2 and TRBJ1-2, with D hard to call. CDR3 length equals 14 residues. Germline V gene lookup returns CDR1 SGHTA and CDR2 FQGNSA. Deletions cut 1 base from V and 7 bases from J, with 13 bases between. CDR3 nucleotides: TGTGCCAGCAGCTTAGGGACCACCCCTCCTGGCTACACCTTC. It specifies CASSLGTTPPGYTF.

This clonotype was detected ten times or more. The chain joins TRBV27 to TRBJ1-5; the D is unclear. V shed 5 bases and J shed 3 bases, with 8 bases lying between them. CDR3 length equals 13 residues. Looked up from germline, CDR1 is MNHEY and CDR2 is SMNVEV (reference sequence). The CDR3, as DNA: TGTGCCAGCAGTCTTGGGCTCAATCAGCCCCAGCATTTT. Translating gives CASSLGLNQPQHF.

The chain is built from TRBV5-1 and TRBJ2-2, with 9 bases identical to TRBD1. The germline V gene has CDR1 SGHRS and CDR2 YFSETQ. This CDR3 is built from 15 residues. V lost 5 bases and J lost 1; bases outside the gene matches: 3. CDR3 coding DNA: TGCGCCAGCAGGACGGGACAGGGGAACACCGGGGAGCTGTTTTTT. This translates into CASRTGQGNTGELFF.

The CDR3 region has the DNA TGTGCCAGCAGCTTGGTCGTGCGGGGGAGACTGCAAGAGACCCAGTACTTC. It encodes CASSLVVRGRLQETQYF. This rearrangement joins TRBV5-6 to TRBJ2-5; 7 nucleotides match TRBD2. V trimming: 0 bases; J trimming: 2 bases; junction bases outside the gene matches: 10. The V gene's germline CDR1 is SGHDT and CDR2 YYEEEE. The CDR3 spans 17 residues. The complete variable domain, with remaining parts taken from reference TRBV5-6 and TRBJ2-5, reads DAGVTQSPTHLIKTRGQQVTLRCSPKSGHDTVSWYQQALGQGPQFIFQYYEEEERQRGNFPDRFSGHQFPNYSSELNVNALLLGDSALYLCASSLVVRGRLQETQYFGPGTRLLVL.

This clonotype came up many times. The chain employs TRBV19 and TRBJ2-7; D unresolved. The V gene's germline CDR1 is LNHDA and CDR2 SQIVND (reference sequence). This CDR3 contains 14 residues. V lost 5 bases and J lost 7, with 18 bases in between. The CDR3 DNA reads TGTGCCAGTAGTCAACGGGTACTCGTAGGGGAGCAGTACTTC. It codes for CASSQRVLVGEQYF. Full variable domain (remainder filled in from reference TRBV19 and TRBJ2-7): DGGITQSPKYLFRKEGQNVTLSCEQNLNHDAMYWYRQDPGQGLRLIYYSQIVNDFQKGDIAEGYSVSREKKESFPLTVTSAQKNPTAFYLCASSQRVLVGEQYFGPGTRLTVT.

Ten or more counts support this clonotype. J is TRBJ1-1 and V is TRBV20-1, with TRBD1 matching over 10 bases. Losses at the gene ends were 6 bases for V and 2 bases for J; bases not matched to a gene: 9. The CDR3 covers 15 residues. The germline CDR1 and CDR2 sequences are DFQATT and SNEGSKA (reference sequence). CDR3 coding DNA: TGCAGTGCCCGGACAGGGGGGTCTTTAAACACTGAAGCTTTCTTT. Protein product: CSARTGGSLNTEAFF.

Many counts were recorded for this clonotype. The genes are TRBV14 and TRBJ2-1; 8 nucleotides align to TRBD1. This CDR3 spans 12 amino acids. Germline-derived CDR1 and CDR2 are SGHDN and FVKESK. Trimming cost V 4 bases and J 10 bases; bases outside gene matches: 3. Here the CDR3 DNA reads TGTGCCAGCAGCCTCAGGGGGCTCGAGCAGTTCTTC. The encoded protein is CASSLRGLEQFF.

This clonotype occurred many times. The chain combines TRBV20-1 with TRBJ2-7, with 7 bases that match TRBD2. The CDR3 sequence is 13 residues long. V shed 6 bases, J shed 3 bases, and the junction held 8 bases outside the gene matches. Germline assignment: CDR1 DFQATT and CDR2 SNEGSKA (reference sequence). The CDR3 DNA sequence: TGCAGTGCGAAGACTAGCTTAGTCTACGAGCAGTACTTC. Amino acid sequence: CSAKTSLVYEQYF.

This clonotype was counted at least ten times. V is TRBV12-3 or TRBV12-4 and J is TRBJ1-3, with a possible D match to TRBD1 (5 bases). This CDR3 region has 15 residues. The V and J ends lost 3 bases and 0 bases respectively, with 9 bases between them. CDR3 nucleotide sequence: TGTGCCAGCAGTTTTCGGGGGAGCTCTGGAAACACCATATATTTT. This codes for CASSFRGSSGNTIYF.

As to this clonotype: Only one base separates this from a far larger clonotype, so it likely reflects a read error. The chain employs TRBV11-2 and TRBJ1-3; the D is unclear. The CDR3 sequence is 14 residues long. V lost 1 base, J lost 4 bases, and 8 bases lay in between. The germline CDR1 and CDR2 sequences are SGHAT and FQNNGV. The CDR3 reads CASSLVGTGNTIYF. The CDR3 bases are TGTGCCAGCAGCTTAGTGGGCACGGGAAACACCATATATTTT.

This clonotype was counted ten times or more. The CDR3, as DNA: TGCGCCAGCAGAGGGACAGGGACCTACAATGAGCAGTTCTTC. Translated, it gives CASRGTGTYNEQFF. This sequence joins TRBV4-1 and TRBJ2-1; 9 bases are a match to TRBD1. J was trimmed by 2 bases and V by 6 bases; bases with no gene match: 2. Germline V gene data show CDR1 as MGHRA and CDR2 as YSYEKL. The CDR3 sequence is 14 residues long.

This clonotype was found many times. V gene TRBV19 combines with J gene TRBJ1-2; tentatively, D is TRBD1 (6 bases). The length of the CDR3 is 11 residues. Germline V gene sequence: CDR1 LNHDA, CDR2 SQIVND (reference sequence). Trimming took 6 bases from V and 6 from J, leaving 8 bases between them. CDR3 sequence reads: CASSTGNGYTF. The DNA of the CDR3 is TGTGCCAGTAGCACAGGGAATGGCTACACCTTC.

This clonotype was counted between two and nine times. This chain joins TRBV29-1 and TRBJ2-4; D unclear. Trimming pared 6 bases from V and 1 base from J, leaving 10 bases between. The CDR3 is made up of 13 amino acids. CDR1 is SQVTM and CDR2 is ANQGSEA in the germline V gene. For the CDR3, the DNA is TGCAGCGTACCCCAGATGGCCAAAAACATTCAGTACTTC. Translated: CSVPQMAKNIQYF.

This clonotype has at least ten counts. The chain joins TRBV6-6 to TRBJ2-1; D gene ambiguous. The CDR3 has 12 amino acids. From germline, CDR1 is MNHNY and CDR2 SVGAGI (reference sequence). The V and J ends lost 5 bases and 8 bases respectively, with 10 bases between them. The DNA for the CDR3 is TGTGCCAGCAGTCTCCGTCTCGATGAGCAGTTCTTC. This codes for CASSLRLDEQFF.

A word on this clonotype: A far more abundant clone sits one base away, making this likely a read error. The rearrangement joins TRBV27 to TRBJ1-1, with D possibly being TRBD1 (6 bases). Germline V gene data show CDR1 as MNHEY and CDR2 as SMNVEV (reference sequence). CDR3 size: 13 residues. V lost 9 bases and J lost 4, with 15 bases in between. The CDR3 loop is CASPSGESTEAFF. In DNA, the CDR3 is TGTGCCAGTCCGTCAGGGGAGAGCACTGAAGCTTTCTTT.

About this clonotype itself: The conserved phenylalanine or tryptophan normally closing the CDR3 is absent here, so this likely arose from a read error. This chain joins TRBV28 and TRBJ1-1; TRBD1 might be the D (6 bases). Trimming took 10 bases from V and 5 from J, leaving 23 bases between them. Germline V CDR1 and CDR2: MDHEN, SYDVKM. The CDR3 is 15 residues long. The CDR3 DNA sequence: TGTGCCATCCAGCCATTGATGGGGGGCCTGACTGAAGCTTTCTTA. Translated: CAIQPLMGGLTEAFL.